This is a list of T cell receptor beta chains from one sample in a study of chemoradiotherapy in HPV16-positive cancers. Only in-frame clones appear in the TCRdb table, and some are missing; sequencing was by immunoSEQ multiplex PCR. The sample has about 13,000 clones, approximately 85% seen once. This material consisted of blood, taken from a patient who underwent chemoradiotherapy. These receptors all come from a human donor with HPV-associated anogenital cancer. Each CDR3 is given without its conserved first and last residue. Clone size is stated in some rows and not others, as once, few, many or a class when expanded.

V gene: TRBV11-1; clone size: .; J gene: TRBJ1-2; CDR3 protein: ASSLAGDRAHGYT
V gene: TRBV6-5; clone size: .; J gene: TRBJ1-1; CDR3 protein: ASIRAGGRAEAF
V gene: TRBV29-1; clone size: .; J gene: TRBJ1-1; CDR3 protein: SVDSNRLNTEAF
V gene: TRBV5-6; clone size: .; J gene: TRBJ2-2; CDR3 protein: ASSLGDRDTGELF
V gene: TRBV5-1; clone size: .; J gene: TRBJ1-2; CDR3 protein: ASSPTGNYGYT
V gene: TRBV19; clone size: once; J gene: TRBJ2-2; CDR3 protein: ASSIGGLAGSTGELF
V gene: TRBV5-1; clone size: .; J gene: TRBJ1-1; CDR3 protein: ASSLGQGQEAF
V gene: TRBV5-1; clone size: .; J gene: TRBJ2-1; CDR3 protein: ASSAGQGARNEQF
V gene: TRBV5-1; clone size: .; J gene: TRBJ2-1; CDR3 protein: ASSLAQTPYNEQF
V gene: TRBV29-1; clone size: .; J gene: TRBJ1-5; CDR3 protein: SVAGEGNQPQH
V gene: TRBV7-2; clone size: .; J gene: TRBJ2-5; CDR3 protein: ASSLALWGGAETQY
V gene: TRBV11-3; clone size: .; J gene: TRBJ1-1; CDR3 protein: ASSHGLDGDTEAF
V gene: TRBV5-1; clone size: .; J gene: TRBJ1-2; CDR3 protein: ASRPDPGPNYGYT
V gene: TRBV16; clone size: .; J gene: TRBJ1-2; CDR3 protein: ASSQLTSNYGYT
V gene: TRBV5-1; clone size: .; J gene: TRBJ1-2; CDR3 protein: ASSLEAPANYGYT
V gene: TRBV11-2; clone size: .; J gene: TRBJ2-7; CDR3 protein: ASSLVFTGGAPYEQY
V gene: TRBV4-2; clone size: .; J gene: TRBJ1-6; CDR3 protein: ASSQDLGPNSPLH
V gene: TRBV29-1; clone size: .; J gene: TRBJ2-3; CDR3 protein: SLSGDRNTQY
V gene: TRBV5-1; clone size: .; J gene: TRBJ1-5; CDR3 protein: ASSLSPLLPQH
V gene: TRBV7-9; clone size: .; J gene: TRBJ2-1; CDR3 protein: ASSLGWASGGDGDEQF
V gene: TRBV30; clone size: .; J gene: TRBJ2-3; CDR3 protein: AWASLTGLATDTQY
V gene: TRBV7-8; clone size: once; J gene: TRBJ1-2; CDR3 protein: ASSSDERQAYGYT
V gene: TRBV6-5; clone size: .; J gene: TRBJ1-5; CDR3 protein: ASSYSMVGQPQH
V gene: TRBV5-4; clone size: .; J gene: TRBJ2-5; CDR3 protein: ASNPQGFQETQY
V gene: TRBV5-4; clone size: few; J gene: TRBJ1-1; CDR3 protein: ASSGATGMNTEAF
V gene: TRBV30; clone size: .; J gene: TRBJ2-7; CDR3 protein: AWSAPPGQGIHEQY
V gene: TRBV5-4; clone size: .; J gene: TRBJ2-3; CDR3 protein: ASSLEGTDTQY
V gene: TRBV28; clone size: .; J gene: TRBJ1-4; CDR3 protein: ASSTSGQELEKLF
V gene: TRBV7-6; clone size: .; J gene: TRBJ2-1; CDR3 protein: ASSFSRYNEQF
V gene: TRBV5-4; clone size: .; J gene: TRBJ2-3; CDR3 protein: ASSLVDRKTDTQY
V gene: TRBV7-6; clone size: .; J gene: TRBJ1-1; CDR3 protein: ASSLGRDRGQTEAF
V gene: TRBV5-1; clone size: .; J gene: TRBJ2-3; CDR3 protein: ASSLAGGGTDTQY
V gene: TRBV13; clone size: .; J gene: TRBJ2-2; CDR3 protein: ASSLGGRISRTGELF
V gene: TRBV28; clone size: .; J gene: TRBJ1-1; CDR3 protein: ASSPPGVNTEAF
V gene: TRBV19; clone size: .; J gene: TRBJ1-1; CDR3 protein: ASSIGTGGNTEAF
V gene: TRBV5-1; clone size: .; J gene: TRBJ1-1; CDR3 protein: ASSLLRGGTEAF
V gene: TRBV6-5; clone size: .; J gene: TRBJ1-2; CDR3 protein: ASSYNGAGYGYT
V gene: TRBV7-3; clone size: .; J gene: TRBJ1-1; CDR3 protein: ASSLLGRGTEAF
V gene: TRBV10-2; clone size: .; J gene: TRBJ2-1; CDR3 protein: ASQSYSGRNEQF
V gene: TRBV7-8; clone size: .; J gene: TRBJ2-6; CDR3 protein: ASSEGAGANVLT
V gene: TRBV9; clone size: .; J gene: TRBJ2-1; CDR3 protein: ASSVEGLAYNEQF
V gene: TRBV7-9; clone size: .; J gene: TRBJ1-2; CDR3 protein: ASSYGQGGGYT
V gene: TRBV10-3; clone size: .; J gene: TRBJ2-3; CDR3 protein: AISESERGGGDTQY
V gene: TRBV10-3; clone size: .; J gene: TRBJ2-6; CDR3 protein: AIGGGAAGANVLT
V gene: TRBV30; clone size: .; J gene: TRBJ1-1; CDR3 protein: AWSGGQLNTEAF
V gene: TRBV6-5; clone size: .; J gene: TRBJ2-5; CDR3 protein: ASKPTGQETQY
V gene: TRBV2; clone size: .; J gene: TRBJ2-3; CDR3 protein: ASGGLAYTADTQY
V gene: TRBV6-1; clone size: .; J gene: TRBJ1-5; CDR3 protein: ASSDVENQPQH
V gene: TRBV27; clone size: few; J gene: TRBJ1-4; CDR3 protein: ASKSATNEKLF
V gene: TRBV7-3; clone size: .; J gene: TRBJ2-3; CDR3 protein: ASSLNQGGARDTQY
V gene: TRBV21-1; clone size: .; J gene: TRBJ1-1; CDR3 protein: ASSNHRINTEAF
V gene: TRBV9; clone size: .; J gene: TRBJ1-1; CDR3 protein: ASSSTQGRTEAF
V gene: TRBV9; clone size: .; J gene: TRBJ2-7; CDR3 protein: ASSVGDGSDEQY
V gene: TRBV5-4; clone size: .; J gene: TRBJ1-4; CDR3 protein: ASSLQGSGEKLF
V gene: TRBV6-5; clone size: .; J gene: TRBJ2-2; CDR3 protein: ASSSMGITGELF
V gene: TRBV4-1; clone size: once; J gene: TRBJ1-1; CDR3 protein: ASSQAYDEAF